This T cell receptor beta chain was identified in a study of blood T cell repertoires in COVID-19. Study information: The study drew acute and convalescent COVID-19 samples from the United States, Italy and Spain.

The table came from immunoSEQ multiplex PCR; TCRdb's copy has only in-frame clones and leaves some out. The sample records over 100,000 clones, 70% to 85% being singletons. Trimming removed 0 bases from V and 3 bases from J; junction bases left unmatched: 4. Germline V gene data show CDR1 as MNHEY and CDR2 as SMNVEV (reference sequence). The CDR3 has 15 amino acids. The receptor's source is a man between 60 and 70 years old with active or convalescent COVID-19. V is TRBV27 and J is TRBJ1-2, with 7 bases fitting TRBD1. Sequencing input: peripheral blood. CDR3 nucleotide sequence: TGTGCCAGCAGTTTATCGCCAGGGGGTCACTATGGCTACACCTTC. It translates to CASSLSPGGHYGYTF.